The 18 T cell receptor beta chains presented below share a single source sample, sequenced in a study of blood T cell repertoires in COVID-19. Clones were read by immunoSEQ multiplex PCR, and TCRdb kept only the in-frame ones, dropping some. Here the sample spans about 110,000 clones, over 65% being singletons. Sequencing was performed on peripheral blood. These receptors all come from a woman aged 35 to 49 with acute or convalescent COVID-19.

The chain couples TRBV9 to TRBJ1-3, with TRBD1 matching over 7 bases. CDR3 length: 16 residues. The germline V gene encodes CDR1 SGDLS and CDR2 YYNGEE. Germline trimming cut 0 bases from V and 4 bases from J; bases unmatched to any gene: 7. This chain's CDR3 is CASSVEAGGSGNTIYF. The CDR3 bases are TGTGCCAGCAGCGTAGAGGCAGGGGGATCCGGAAACACCATATATTTT.

The rearrangement links TRBV30 to TRBJ2-7, with D uncertain. With 4 bases removed from V and 4 bases from J, the gap between germline ends came to 8 bases. The germline CDR1 and CDR2 sequences are GTSNPN and SVGIG (reference sequence). The CDR3 totals 11 residues. The CDR3 here is CAWTPGYEQYF. The CDR3 DNA sequence: TGTGCCTGGACACCCGGGTACGAGCAGTACTTC.

The genes are TRBV21-1 and TRBJ1-4. TRBV21-1 is shown as a pseudogene. This CDR3 spans 13 amino acids. The CDR3 spells CASSKVGVGQLFF. Here the CDR3 DNA reads TGTGCCAGCAGCAAAGTCGGGGTCGGGCAACTGTTTTTT.

The CDR3, as DNA: TGTGCCAGCAGCCAGGGACTAGCGGGGTACAATGAGCAGTTCTTC. Its translation is CASSQGLAGYNEQFF. The chain links TRBV6-5 to TRBJ2-1, with 13 nucleotides matching TRBD2. CDR3 length: 15 amino acids. Trimming cost V 6 bases and J 4 bases; bases outside gene matches: 3. Germline lookup yields CDR1 MNHEY and CDR2 SVGAGI.

The table lists this clone with a count of one. V is TRBV11-3 and J is TRBJ2-1, with D possibly matching TRBD2 (5 bases). Germline lookup yields CDR1 SGHNT and CDR2 YENEEA. This CDR3 has 16 amino acids. Trimming took off 4 bases at V and 4 bases at J, with 17 bases between the two ends. CDR3 residues: CASSSVEAGEYNEQFF. For the CDR3, the DNA is TGTGCCAGCAGCTCGGTTGAGGCGGGCGAATACAATGAGCAGTTCTTC.

The J gene is TRBJ1-3, the V gene TRBV6-5, with 10 bases aligning to TRBD1. In germline, CDR1 is MNHEY, CDR2 SVGAGI. V lost 4 bases to trimming and J lost 11 bases; unmatched junction nucleotides: 8. The CDR3 extends over 14 amino acids. Here the CDR3 reads CASSSSGTGEPIYF. The CDR3 nucleotides read TGTGCCAGCAGTTCCTCCGGGACAGGGGAGCCCATATATTTT.

The chain couples TRBV7-2 to TRBJ1-2; 7 nucleotides match TRBD1. This CDR3 comprises 15 residues. Germline loops: CDR1 SGHTA, CDR2 FQGNSA. The ends lost 2 bases at V and 4 bases at J; junction bases unmatched: 7. The CDR3 spells CASSLMDRPTYGYTF. The CDR3 DNA is TGTGCCAGCAGCTTAATGGACAGGCCTACCTATGGCTACACCTTC.

V gene TRBV24-1 combines with J gene TRBJ2-3; 7 bases align to TRBD1. The V gene's germline CDR1 is KGHDR and CDR2 SFDVKD. This CDR3 spans 16 amino acids. V trimming: 3 bases; J trimming: 4 bases; junction bases outside the gene matches: 9. CDR3 coding DNA: TGTGCCACCAGTGATCCAAAGGGGGCTCGGGCAGATACGCAGTATTTT. Its protein is CATSDPKGARADTQYF.

The V gene is TRBV12-3 or TRBV12-4, the J gene TRBJ2-2; D is perhaps TRBD2 (6 bases). The CDR3 consists of 13 residues. Trimming stripped 4 bases from V and 6 bases from J, with 9 bases between. The CDR3 DNA reads TGTGCCAGCAGTTGGAGGGCGGCCGGGGAGCTGTTTTTT. Its protein is CASSWRAAGELFF.

CDR3 sequence reads: CSVYQGKGTEAFF. DNA for the CDR3: TGCAGCGTATACCAGGGGAAGGGCACTGAAGCTTTCTTT. This chain joins TRBV29-1 and TRBJ1-1; the D gene is possibly TRBD1 (6 bases). Trimming took off 6 bases at V and 4 bases at J, with 15 bases between the two ends. Germline CDR1 and CDR2: SQVTM and ANQGSEA. There are 13 residues in the CDR3. Drawing the rest from reference TRBV29-1 and TRBJ1-1, the complete variable domain is SAVISQKPSRDICQRGTSLTIQCQVDSQVTMMFWYRQQPGQSLTLIATANQGSEATYESGFVIDKFPISRPNLTFSTLTVSNMSPEDSSIYLCSVYQGKGTEAFFGQGTRLTVV.

This clone was recorded a few times. V and J are TRBV21-1 and TRBJ2-3; no DNA check was done on the table's D call, TRBD2. TRBV21-1 is labeled a pseudogene. The CDR3 runs to 15 residues. This CDR3 is CASSKVGGNTDTQYF. The CDR3 DNA reads as TGTGCCAGCAGCAAAGTTGGAGGCAACACAGATACGCAGTATTTT.

The chain employs TRBV6-5 and TRBJ2-5; 7 positions match TRBD1. The V and J ends lost 5 bases and 2 bases, in that order; junction bases with no gene match: 2. CDR3 size: 13 residues. Germline assignment: CDR1 MNHEY and CDR2 SVGAGI. CDR3 DNA sequence: TGTGCCAGCAGTACAGGGGTACAAGAGACCCAGTACTTC. Translation gives CASSTGVQETQYF.

V is TRBV11-2 and J is TRBJ2-3; D remains unclear. V shed 0 bases and J shed 0 bases, with 16 bases lying between them. Looked up from germline, CDR1 is SGHAT and CDR2 is FQNNGV. This CDR3 comprises 18 residues. CDR3 loop: CASSLDSLVAISTDTQYF. As DNA, the CDR3 is TGTGCCAGCAGCTTAGATAGTTTAGTAGCTATTAGCACAGATACGCAGTATTTT.

This clone was recorded a few times. This chain uses TRBV3-1 (or the pseudogene TRBV3-2) with TRBJ1-3; D remains ambiguous. This CDR3 is built from 12 residues. Germline CDR1 is LGHDT and CDR2 is YNNKEL (reference sequence). Deletions cut 10 bases from V and 4 bases from J, with 11 bases between. The CDR3 DNA reads TGTGCCACAGGCCTTGAAGGAAACACCATATATTTT. Encoded protein: CATGLEGNTIYF.

The chain joins TRBV9 to TRBJ2-5; 9 bases are shared with TRBD2. CDR3 length equals 16 residues. The V and J ends lost 1 base and 3 bases, in that order; junction bases with no gene match: 7. Germline lookup yields CDR1 SGDLS and CDR2 YYNGEE. In nucleotides, the CDR3 is TGTGCCAGCAGCGTACGGGCTAGCGGGGCAAAAGAGACCCAGTACTTC. It codes for CASSVRASGAKETQYF.

The chain links TRBV28 to TRBJ1-2; D is unclear. V was pared by 2 bases and J by 5 bases, with 9 bases between. This CDR3 has 13 residues. CDR1 MDHEN and CDR2 SYDVKM come from the germline V gene. CDR3 DNA sequence: TGTGCCAGCAGTTTAGGACTTAAATATGGCTACACCTTC. It encodes CASSLGLKYGYTF.

In DNA form, the CDR3 reads TGTGCCAGCACGCCCCTAGCGGGGGGCCGCACCGGGGAGCTGTTTTTT. This gives the protein CASTPLAGGRTGELFF. The chain couples TRBV28 to TRBJ2-2, with 11 nucleotides matching TRBD2. Germline assignment: CDR1 MDHEN and CDR2 SYDVKM. The trim removed 7 bases at V and 4 bases at J, leaving 8 bases unmatched. This CDR3 region has 16 residues.

This clone came up a few times. CDR3 region: CARDGSYNEQRFWHGSYNEQFF. The CDR3 DNA follows: TGCGCCAGAGATGGGTCCTACAATGAGCAGCGCTTCTGGCATGGGTCCTACAATGAGCAGTTCTTC. The J gene is TRBJ2-1, the V gene TRBV23-1; D is uncertain. TRBV23-1 is annotated as an ORF whose role is uncertain. CDR3 length equals 22 residues. V shed 9 bases and J shed 1 base, with 37 bases lying between them.